This T cell receptor beta chain originates from a study of shared clonotypes between healthy human individuals. Study results and caveats: Around 5% was the fraction of naive CD4 clonotypes found shared across several donors.

The ends were cut back, 8 bases at V and 2 bases at J, with 14 bases in the middle. The CDR3 contains 14 residues. The germline V gene encodes CDR1 SGHAT and CDR2 FQNNGV. Remarks on this clone: Its cognate antigen is unknown.

The table came from immunoSEQ multiplex PCR; TCRdb's copy has only in-frame clones and leaves some out. This table has approximately 640,000 clones, about 92% appearing once. The sequence was obtained from a man between 18 and 35 years old in good health. Some clones in this sample may be carry-over from other donors' samples. The genes are TRBV11-2 and TRBJ2-3; tentatively, D is TRBD1 (6 bases). Sequenced input: memory CD8+ T cells from PBMCs. Subset meaning: CD45RO+ cells pooled with CCR7-negative TemRA cells. The CDR3 DNA follows: TGTGCCAGCCGGGACACCAAGGCCACAGATACGCAGTATTTT. It is translated as CASRDTKATDTQYF. The variable domain in full, completed from reference TRBV11-2 and TRBJ2-3, reads EAGVAQSPRYKIIEKRQSVAFWCNPISGHATLYWYQQILGQGPKLLIQFQNNGVVDDSQLPKDRFSAERLKGVDSTLKIQPAKLEDSAVYLCASRDTKATDTQYFGPGTRLTVL.